This TCR beta chain was documented in a study of T cell responses to AZD1222 COVID-19 vaccine. Some clones are missing from TCRdb's copy, which holds only in-frame ones; the method was immunoSEQ multiplex PCR. This sample carries over 100,000 clones, approximately 90% of them seen once, and the ten largest clones take around 0.99%. General study points: Clonal diversity was possibly underestimated, and the donors were mostly white British, with more females. Epitopes outside B.1.351 and B.1.1.7 mutated regions reportedly drew nearly half of spike TCRs.

V was clipped by 6 bases and J by 5 bases, with 17 bases between them. Germline loops: CDR1 KGHSH, CDR2 LQKENI. The CDR3 consists of 14 residues. For this clone: Its antigen remains unidentified.

The rearrangement joins TRBV18 to TRBJ2-7; D perhaps matches TRBD1 (5 bases). The clonotype comes from an adult who received the AZD1222 COVID-19 vaccine. The sample here was peripheral blood, taken 28 days after the second AZD1222 dose. CDR3 region: CASSRARVRDEQYF. CDR3 nucleotides: TGTGCCAGCTCCAGAGCCAGGGTAAGAGACGAGCAGTACTTC. Complete variable domain (other parts from reference TRBV18 and TRBJ2-7): NAGVMQNPRHLVRRRGQEARLRCSPMKGHSHVYWYRQLPEEGLKFMVYLQKENIIDESGMPKERFSAEFPKEGPSILRIQQVVRGDSAAYFCASSRARVRDEQYFGPGTRLTVT.